These T cell receptor beta chains were read from a single sample in a study of CD8 T cells in Susac syndrome. TCRdb redid the calling of the immunoSEQ multiplex PCR reads with MiXCR, one entry per CDR3 protein. Of some 300,000 distinct CDR3 sequences listed, 80% to 90% are singletons. Sequenced sample: CD8+ T cells from PBMCs. These receptors originate from a human donor with multiple sclerosis. The CDR3 runs from the conserved cysteine through the conserved F or W. A D gene is named only where the DNA matches it firmly. Clone size is stated in some rows and not others, as once, few, many or a class when expanded.

D,J,size,V,DNA,CDR3
TRBD2,TRBJ2-7,NA,TRBV5-1,TGCGCCAGCAGCTTGAATAGCGGGCTCGACGAGCAGTACTTC,CASSLNSGLDEQYF
TRBD2,TRBJ2-3,few,TRBV30,TGTGCCTGGAGTGTAAGCGGGAGCTCAGATACGCAGTATTTT,CAWSVSGSSDTQYF
TRBD1,TRBJ1-2,NA,TRBV10-3,TGTGCCATCAGTGAGCCCGGGACAGGACTAGGCTACACCTTC,CAISEPGTGLGYTF
TRBD1,TRBJ1-5,NA,TRBV4-1,TGCGCCAGCAGCACGCGACAGGGGCTAAATCAGCCCCAGCATTTT,CASSTRQGLNQPQHF
NA,TRBJ1-1,NA,TRBV6-5,TGTGCCAGCAGTTACTCGACTTCTTGGGGGAGAGGTACTGAAGCTTTCTTT,CASSYSTSWGRGTEAFF
NA,TRBJ2-3,NA,TRBV30,TGTGCCTGGAGTGTACTGGGGAGAGCAGATACGCAGTATTTT,CAWSVLGRADTQYF
NA,TRBJ2-2,NA,TRBV30,TGTGCCTGGAGTGTACGAGGAAGCGGGGAGCTGTTTTTT,CAWSVRGSGELFF
TRBD2,TRBJ2-2,NA,TRBV19,TGTGCCAGTAGTAGGCGGGAGGGCCGGGTCGGGGAGCTGTTTTTT,CASSRREGRVGELFF
NA,TRBJ1-6,NA,TRBV28,TGTGCCAGCAGTTTACGGGGGGGGTCCTATAATTCACCCCTCCACTTT,CASSLRGGSYNSPLHF
NA,TRBJ1-1,NA,TRBV29-1,TGCAGCGTTGAACGGGACGCAAACACTGAAGCTTTCTTT,CSVERDANTEAFF
NA,TRBJ1-2,NA,TRBV5-4,TGTGCCAGCAGCTCCTCAGGGGATGGCTACACCTTC,CASSSSGDGYTF
NA,TRBJ2-1,NA,TRBV4-2,TGTGCCAGCACTTCGGAACCTCCCTACAATGAGCAGTTCTTC,CASTSEPPYNEQFF
TRBD1,TRBJ2-2,NA,TRBV4-1,TGCGCCAGCAGCCAGGGACAGGGCGGGGAGCTGTTTTTT,CASSQGQGGELFF
NA,TRBJ2-7,NA,TRBV3-1,TGTGCCAGCAGCCCCCTGAGGGGCGAGCAGTACTTC,CASSPLRGEQYF
TRBD2,TRBJ2-1,NA,TRBV7-9,TGTGCCAGCAGCTTTCTCGGGACTACTGCCTACAATGAGCAGTTCTTC,CASSFLGTTAYNEQFF
NA,TRBJ2-1,NA,TRBV3-1,TGTGCCAGCAGCCAAGACTGGCTTCGGCTAGAGGGGCCTTACAATGAGCAGTTCTTC,CASSQDWLRLEGPYNEQFF
TRBD1,TRBJ2-5,once,TRBV5-8,TGTGCCAGCAGCGCGACACCCGGACAGGCAGAAGAGACCCAGTACTTC,CASSATPGQAEETQYF
NA,TRBJ2-2,NA,TRBV6-5,TGTGCCAGCAGCCCCTCCCTCATGAACACCGGGGAGCTGTTTTTT,CASSPSLMNTGELFF
TRBD2,TRBJ2-3,NA,TRBV20-1,TGCAGTGCTATTTCGGGAGGGATTGAGGGAGATACGCAGTATTTT,CSAISGGIEGDTQYF
TRBD1,TRBJ2-1,few,TRBV27,TGTGCCAGCAGCTTGAGGGACAGCTCCTACAATGAGCAGTTCTTC,CASSLRDSSYNEQFF
NA,TRBJ2-7,NA,TRBV23-1,TGCGCCAGCAGTCTTACCCCGGATTCGCGAAAGGACTTC,CASSLTPDSRKDF
NA,TRBJ2-3,NA,TRBV7-9,TGTGCCAGCAGCCGCAGGGATTTCCTCACAGATACGCAGTATTTT,CASSRRDFLTDTQYF
TRBD2,TRBJ2-7,NA,TRBV5-1,TGCGCCAGCAGCTTATGGACTAGCGGCTACGAGCAGTACTTC,CASSLWTSGYEQYF
TRBD2,TRBJ2-1,NA,TRBV19,TGTGCCAGTAGCTGGTCCGGGAGGGCCGGAATCTATGAGCAGTTCTTC,CASSWSGRAGIYEQFF
TRBD2,TRBJ2-1,NA,TRBV12-3/TRBV12-4,TGTGCCAGCAGTTCTAGCGGGAGGAGATCCTACAATGAGCAGTTCTTC,CASSSSGRRSYNEQFF
TRBD2,TRBJ2-5,NA,TRBV28,TGTGCCAGCAGTTTAGGACTAGCGGAGTCAAGAGACACAAAGTACTTC,CASSLGLAESRDTKYF
TRBD1,TRBJ1-1,NA,TRBV27,TGTGCCAGCAGTTTATCGCTCGACAGGGGGATCGGAACTGAAGCTTTCTTT,CASSLSLDRGIGTEAFF
TRBD1,TRBJ1-2,NA,TRBV5-6,TGTGCCAGCAGCTTGGAGACAGGGTACTATGGCTACACCTTC,CASSLETGYYGYTF
NA,TRBJ1-2,once,TRBV27,TGTGCCAGCAGTCCCGCATTAAGGGACCGAGGCTACACCTTC,CASSPALRDRGYTF
NA,TRBJ1-3,NA,TRBV28,TGTGCCGCCAAAGAAGGTTTTGTGGTTAATTCTGGAAACACCATATATTTT,CAAKEGFVVNSGNTIYF
NA,TRBJ2-7,NA,TRBV10-3,TGTGCCATCAGTGGAATAGACAGTCTCTACGAGCAGTACTTC,CAISGIDSLYEQYF
NA,TRBJ2-1,NA,TRBV19,TGTGCCAGTAGTATCGACAGGGAGGGGGGCAATGAGCAGTTCTTC,CASSIDREGGNEQFF
NA,TRBJ2-7,few,TRBV29-1,TGCAGCGTTGAGGCGGGCCGCTACGAGCAGTACTTC,CSVEAGRYEQYF
TRBD2,TRBJ2-3,NA,TRBV19,TGTGCCAGTAGTACCGAAGCGGGACTCACAGATACGCAGTATTTT,CASSTEAGLTDTQYF
NA,TRBJ2-1,NA,TRBV6-5,TGTGCCAGCTCCATGGGGTCCAATGAGCAGTTCTTC,CASSMGSNEQFF